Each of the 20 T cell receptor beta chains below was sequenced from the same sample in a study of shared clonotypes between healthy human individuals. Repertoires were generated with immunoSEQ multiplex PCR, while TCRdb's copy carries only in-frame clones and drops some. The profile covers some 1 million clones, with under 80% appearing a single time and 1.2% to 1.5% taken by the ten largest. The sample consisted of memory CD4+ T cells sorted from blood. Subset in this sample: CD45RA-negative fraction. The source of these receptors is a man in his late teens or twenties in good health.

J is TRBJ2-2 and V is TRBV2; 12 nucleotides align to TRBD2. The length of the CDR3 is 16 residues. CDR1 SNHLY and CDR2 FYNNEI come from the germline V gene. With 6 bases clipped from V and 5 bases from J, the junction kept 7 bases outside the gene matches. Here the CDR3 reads CASSLGTSGRTGELFF. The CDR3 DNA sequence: TGTGCCAGCAGCCTAGGGACTAGCGGGCGTACCGGGGAGCTGTTTTTT.

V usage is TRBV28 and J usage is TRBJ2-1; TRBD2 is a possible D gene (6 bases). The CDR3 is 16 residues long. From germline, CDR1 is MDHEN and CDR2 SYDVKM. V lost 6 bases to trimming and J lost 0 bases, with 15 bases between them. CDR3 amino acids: CASSAGSGNSYNEQFF. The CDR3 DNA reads TGTGCCAGCAGCGCGGGGAGCGGCAACTCCTACAATGAGCAGTTCTTC.

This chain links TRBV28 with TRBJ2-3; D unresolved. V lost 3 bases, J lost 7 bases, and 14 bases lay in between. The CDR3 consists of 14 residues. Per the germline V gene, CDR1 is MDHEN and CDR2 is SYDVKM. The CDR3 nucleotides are TGTGCCAGCAGTTTGGCACACATACGACATACGCAGTATTTT. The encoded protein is CASSLAHIRHTQYF.

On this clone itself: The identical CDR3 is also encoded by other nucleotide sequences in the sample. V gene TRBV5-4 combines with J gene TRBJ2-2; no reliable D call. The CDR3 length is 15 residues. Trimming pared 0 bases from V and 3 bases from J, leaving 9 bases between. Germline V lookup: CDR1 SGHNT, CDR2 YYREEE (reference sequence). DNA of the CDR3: TGTGCCAGCAGCTTGGCCGGTCGGGACACCGGGGAGCTGTTTTTT. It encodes CASSLAGRDTGELFF.

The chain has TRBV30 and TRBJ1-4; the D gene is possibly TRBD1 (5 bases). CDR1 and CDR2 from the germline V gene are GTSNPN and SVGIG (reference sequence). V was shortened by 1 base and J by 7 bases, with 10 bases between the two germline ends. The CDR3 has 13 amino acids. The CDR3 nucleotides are TGTGCCTGGAGTGCAGGTGGGGGTGAAAAACTGTTTTTT. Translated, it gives CAWSAGGGEKLFF.

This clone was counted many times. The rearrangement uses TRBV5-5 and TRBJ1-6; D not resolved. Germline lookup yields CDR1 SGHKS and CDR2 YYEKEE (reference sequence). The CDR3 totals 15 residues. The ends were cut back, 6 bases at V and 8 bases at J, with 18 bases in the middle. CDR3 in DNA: TGTGCCAGCACCCTCCGACAATTTGGCGATTCACCCCTCCACTTT. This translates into CASTLRQFGDSPLHF. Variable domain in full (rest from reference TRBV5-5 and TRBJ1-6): DAGVTQSPTHLIKTRGQQVTLRCSPISGHKSVSWYQQVLGQGPQFIFQYYEKEERGRGNFPDRFSARQFPNYSSELNVNALLLGDSALYLCASTLRQFGDSPLHFGNGTRLTVT.

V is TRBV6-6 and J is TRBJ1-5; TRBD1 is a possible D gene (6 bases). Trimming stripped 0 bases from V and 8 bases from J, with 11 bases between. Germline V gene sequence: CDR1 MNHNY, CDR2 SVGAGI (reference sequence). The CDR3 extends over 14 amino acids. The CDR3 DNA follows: TGTGCCAGCAGTTACTCGGGGGACATTAAGCCCCAGCATTTT. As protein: CASSYSGDIKPQHF.

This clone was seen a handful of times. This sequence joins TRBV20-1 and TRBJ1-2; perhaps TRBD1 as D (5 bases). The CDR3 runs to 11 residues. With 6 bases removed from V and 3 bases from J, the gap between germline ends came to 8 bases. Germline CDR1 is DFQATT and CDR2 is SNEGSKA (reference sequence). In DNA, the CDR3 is TGCAGTGCGGGGGTATACTATGGCTACACCTTC. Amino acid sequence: CSAGVYYGYTF.

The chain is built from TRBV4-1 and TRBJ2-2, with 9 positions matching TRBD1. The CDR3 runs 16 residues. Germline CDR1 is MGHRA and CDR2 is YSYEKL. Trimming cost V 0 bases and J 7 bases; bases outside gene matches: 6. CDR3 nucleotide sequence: TGCGCCAGCAGCCAAGATTGGACAGGGGCTGGCGGGGAGCTGTTTTTT. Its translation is CASSQDWTGAGGELFF.

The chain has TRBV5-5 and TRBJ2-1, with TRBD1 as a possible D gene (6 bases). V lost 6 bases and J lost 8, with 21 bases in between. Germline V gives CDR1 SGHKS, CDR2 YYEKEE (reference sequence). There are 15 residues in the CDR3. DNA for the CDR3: TGTGCCAGCAACTACGGACAGATTAGCCATGATGAGCAGTTCTTC. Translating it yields CASNYGQISHDEQFF.

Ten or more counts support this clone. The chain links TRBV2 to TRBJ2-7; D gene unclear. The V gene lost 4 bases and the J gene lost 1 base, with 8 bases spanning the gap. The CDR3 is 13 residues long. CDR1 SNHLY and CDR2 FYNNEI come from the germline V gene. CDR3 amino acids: CASSGLDSYEQYF. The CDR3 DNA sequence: TGTGCCAGCAGTGGGCTAGATTCCTACGAGCAGTACTTC.

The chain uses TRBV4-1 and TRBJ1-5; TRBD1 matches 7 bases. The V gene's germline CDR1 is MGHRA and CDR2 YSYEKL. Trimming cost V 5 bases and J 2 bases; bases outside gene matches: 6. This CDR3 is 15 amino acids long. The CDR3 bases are TGCGCCAGCAGCTGGGACAGCCGAGGCAATCAGCCCCAGCATTTT. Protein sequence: CASSWDSRGNQPQHF.

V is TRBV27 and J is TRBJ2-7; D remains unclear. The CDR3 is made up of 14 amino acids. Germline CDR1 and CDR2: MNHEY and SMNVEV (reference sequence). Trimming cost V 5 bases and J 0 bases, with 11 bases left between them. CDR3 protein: CASSPDGRSYEQYF. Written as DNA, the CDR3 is TGTGCCAGCAGTCCCGATGGCCGCTCCTACGAGCAGTACTTC.

CDR3 in amino acids: CASSLSAGQETQYF. CDR3 nucleotide sequence: TGTGCCAGCTCACTATCGGCGGGACAAGAGACCCAGTACTTC. The chain joins TRBV18 to TRBJ2-5, with D perhaps matching TRBD2 (6 bases). The CDR3 covers 14 residues. The germline V gene has CDR1 KGHSH and CDR2 LQKENI. Trimming cost V 4 bases and J 2 bases, with 11 bases left between them.

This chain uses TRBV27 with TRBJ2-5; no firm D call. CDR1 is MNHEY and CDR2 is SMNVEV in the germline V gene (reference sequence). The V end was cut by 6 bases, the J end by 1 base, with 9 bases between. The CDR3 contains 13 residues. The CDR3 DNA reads TGTGCCAGCAGAGGGCTTCCCCAAGAGACCCAGTACTTC. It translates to CASRGLPQETQYF.

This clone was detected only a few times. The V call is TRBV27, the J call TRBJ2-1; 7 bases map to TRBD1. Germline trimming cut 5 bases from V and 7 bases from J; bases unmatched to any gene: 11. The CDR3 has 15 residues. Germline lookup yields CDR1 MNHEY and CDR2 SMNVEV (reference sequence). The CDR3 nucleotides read TGTGCCAGCAGTCCCGGGGTAGGGGGCTTGAATGAGCAGTTCTTC. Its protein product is CASSPGVGGLNEQFF.

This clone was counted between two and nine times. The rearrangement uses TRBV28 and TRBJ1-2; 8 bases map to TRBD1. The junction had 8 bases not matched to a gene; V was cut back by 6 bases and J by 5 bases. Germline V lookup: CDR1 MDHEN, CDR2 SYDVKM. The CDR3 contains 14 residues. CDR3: CASRPQGARYGYTF. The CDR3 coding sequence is TGTGCCAGCAGACCTCAGGGGGCTAGATATGGCTACACCTTC.

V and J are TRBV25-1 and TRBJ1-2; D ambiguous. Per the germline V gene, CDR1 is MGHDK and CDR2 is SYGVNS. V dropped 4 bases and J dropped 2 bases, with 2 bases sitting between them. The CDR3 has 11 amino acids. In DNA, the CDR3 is TGTGCCAGCAGTGCGAACTATGGCTACACCTTC. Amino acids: CASSANYGYTF.

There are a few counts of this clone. This CDR3 reads CASSPDRDEQYF. DNA for the CDR3: TGTGCCAGCAGCCCGGACAGGGACGAGCAGTACTTC. The V call is TRBV11-2, the J call TRBJ2-7; 8 bases match TRBD1. Per germline, CDR1 SGHAT and CDR2 FQNNGV. The CDR3 is 12 amino acids. With V trimmed by 5 bases and J by 5 bases, 2 bases remained unmatched.

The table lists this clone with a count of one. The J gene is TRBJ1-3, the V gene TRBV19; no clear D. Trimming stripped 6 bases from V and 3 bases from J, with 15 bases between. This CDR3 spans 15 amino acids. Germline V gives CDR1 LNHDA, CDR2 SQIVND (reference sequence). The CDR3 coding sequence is TGTGCCAGTAGACGCGGACGGCAAAATGGAAACACCATATATTTT. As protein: CASRRGRQNGNTIYF.